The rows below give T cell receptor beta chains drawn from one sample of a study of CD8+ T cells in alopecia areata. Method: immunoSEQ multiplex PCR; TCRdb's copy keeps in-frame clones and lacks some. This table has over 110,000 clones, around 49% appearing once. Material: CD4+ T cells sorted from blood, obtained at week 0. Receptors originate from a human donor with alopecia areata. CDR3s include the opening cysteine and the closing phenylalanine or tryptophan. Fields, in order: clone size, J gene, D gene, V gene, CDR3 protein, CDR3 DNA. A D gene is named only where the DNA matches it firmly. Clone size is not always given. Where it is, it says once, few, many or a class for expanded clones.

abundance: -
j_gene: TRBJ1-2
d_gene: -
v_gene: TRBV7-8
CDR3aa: CASSLGAGDTSYGYTF
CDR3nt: TGTGCCAGCAGCTTAGGGGCAGGTGATACCTCCTATGGCTACACCTTC

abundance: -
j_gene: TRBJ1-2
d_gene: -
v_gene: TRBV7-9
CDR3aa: CASSLEAANYGYTF
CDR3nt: TGTGCCAGCAGCTTAGAGGCAGCAAACTATGGCTACACCTTC

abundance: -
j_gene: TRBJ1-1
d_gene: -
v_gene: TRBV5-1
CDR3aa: CASSLDRQAFF
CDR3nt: TGCGCCAGCAGCTTGGACCGACAAGCTTTCTTT

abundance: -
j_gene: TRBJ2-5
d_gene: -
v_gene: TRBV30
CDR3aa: CAWSVGVWETQYF
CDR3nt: TGTGCCTGGAGTGTGGGAGTTTGGGAGACCCAGTACTTC

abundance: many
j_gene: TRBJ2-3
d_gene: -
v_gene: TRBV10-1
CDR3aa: CASSRDGTNTQYF
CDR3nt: TGCGCCAGCAGTCGGGACGGCACGAATACGCAGTATTTT

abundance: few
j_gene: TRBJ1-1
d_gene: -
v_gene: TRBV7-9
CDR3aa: CASSLAGTVNTEAFF
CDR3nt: TGTGCCAGCAGCTTAGCAGGGACTGTGAACACTGAAGCTTTCTTT

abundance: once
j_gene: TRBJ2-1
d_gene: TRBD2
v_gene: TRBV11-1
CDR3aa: CASSPGTSGDNEQFF
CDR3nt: TGTGCCAGCAGCCCTGGGACTAGCGGGGACAATGAGCAGTTCTTC

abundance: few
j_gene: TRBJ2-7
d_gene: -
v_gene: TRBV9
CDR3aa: CASSTVGYEQYF
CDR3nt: TGTGCCAGCAGCACCGTCGGGTACGAGCAGTACTTC

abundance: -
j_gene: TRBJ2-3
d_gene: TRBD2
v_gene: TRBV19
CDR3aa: CASSLAGASDTQYF
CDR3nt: TGTGCCAGTAGCTTAGCGGGAGCGTCGGATACGCAGTATTTT

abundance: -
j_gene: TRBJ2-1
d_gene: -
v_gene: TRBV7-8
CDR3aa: CASSTPRPSTNYNEQFF
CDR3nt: TGTGCCAGCAGCACACCCCGGCCGTCAACCAATTACAATGAGCAGTTCTTC

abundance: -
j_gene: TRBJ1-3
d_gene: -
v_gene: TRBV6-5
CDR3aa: CASTGGLSSGNTIYF
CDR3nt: TGTGCCAGCACCGGGGGCCTTTCCTCTGGAAACACCATATATTTT